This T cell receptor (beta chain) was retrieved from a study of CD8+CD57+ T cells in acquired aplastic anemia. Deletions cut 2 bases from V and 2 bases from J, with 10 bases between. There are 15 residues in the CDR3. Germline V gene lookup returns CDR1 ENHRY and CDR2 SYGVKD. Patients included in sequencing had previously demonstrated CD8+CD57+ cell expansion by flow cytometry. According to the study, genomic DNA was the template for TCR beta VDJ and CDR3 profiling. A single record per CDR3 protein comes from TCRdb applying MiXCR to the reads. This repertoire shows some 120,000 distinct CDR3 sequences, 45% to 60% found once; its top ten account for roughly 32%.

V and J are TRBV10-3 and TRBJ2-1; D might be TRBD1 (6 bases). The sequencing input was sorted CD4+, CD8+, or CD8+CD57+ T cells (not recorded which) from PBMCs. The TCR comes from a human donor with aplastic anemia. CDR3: CAISERDTAYNEQFF. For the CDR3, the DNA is TGTGCCATCAGTGAGAGGGACACAGCCTACAATGAGCAGTTCTTC.